Below, 16 T cell receptor beta chains from the same sample are listed, as sequenced in a study of technical replicates of blood from several donors. Profiled with immunoSEQ multiplex PCR; TCRdb holds only in-frame clones, not every one. In the table there are 66,000 or so clones, around 97% of which are singletons. Sequenced input: T cells isolated from PBMCs. All receptors come from a human donor in good health.

The V and J genes are TRBV30 and TRBJ1-6, with 10 bases fitting TRBD1. This CDR3 is 19 amino acids long. Germline V gives CDR1 GTSNPN, CDR2 SVGIG (reference sequence). The V segment lost 2 bases and the J segment 7 bases; nucleotides outside the gene matches: 17. The CDR3 region has the DNA TGTGCCTGGAGTTTCGGAACACCATTGACAGGGGGCGGAAATTCACCCCTCCACTTT. Protein product: CAWSFGTPLTGGGNSPLHF.

This sequence joins TRBV5-1 and TRBJ2-7, with a tentative D call TRBD1 (6 bases). With 0 bases removed from V and 0 bases from J, the gap between germline ends came to 16 bases. CDR3 length: 17 amino acids. Germline loops: CDR1 SGHRS, CDR2 YFSETQ. The CDR3 loop reads CASSLGVQGPLSYEQYF. CDR3 coding DNA: TGCGCCAGCAGCTTGGGTGTACAGGGCCCCCTCTCCTACGAGCAGTACTTC.

The genes are TRBV18 and TRBJ2-2, with a possible D match to TRBD2 (5 bases). V shed 3 bases and J shed 3 bases, with 14 bases lying between them. The length of the CDR3 is 16 residues. CDR1 and CDR2 from the germline V gene are KGHSH and LQKENI. CDR3: CASSPLGVVDTGELFF. The CDR3 DNA follows: TGTGCCAGCTCACCTCTCGGGGTTGTTGACACCGGGGAGCTGTTTTTT.

The genes are TRBV6-5 and TRBJ1-3, with 7 nucleotides matching TRBD1. Germline CDR1 MNHEY, CDR2 SVGAGI. The J segment lost 3 bases and the V segment lost 2 bases, leaving 7 bases of the junction unmatched. The CDR3 contains 16 residues. The CDR3 sequence: CASSYRQGWSGNTIYF. CDR3 sequence (DNA): TGTGCCAGCAGTTACAGACAGGGCTGGAGTGGAAACACCATATATTTT.

J is TRBJ1-1 and V is TRBV25-1; D may be TRBD1 (5 bases). Germline CDR1 reads MGHDK; CDR2 reads SYGVNS. V lost 6 bases, J lost 4 bases, and 6 bases lay in between. CDR3 length equals 11 residues. CDR3 in amino acids: CASRGGTEAFF. CDR3 in DNA: TGTGCCAGCAGGGGGGGCACTGAAGCTTTCTTT.

The rearrangement uses TRBV5-1 and TRBJ2-3; 11 positions match TRBD1. Germline CDR1 and CDR2: SGHRS and YFSETQ. The length of the CDR3 is 15 residues. Trimming removed 5 bases from V and 2 bases from J; junction bases left unmatched: 4. CDR3: CASRPGQGVTDTQYF. CDR3 DNA: TGCGCCAGCAGACCGGGACAGGGGGTCACAGATACGCAGTATTTT.

The chain uses TRBV5-6 and TRBJ2-1, with unresolved D. Germline loops: CDR1 SGHDT, CDR2 YYEEEE. Trimming removed 3 bases at V and 10 bases at J, with 8 bases between. This CDR3 contains 11 residues. The CDR3 region is CASSYGEEQFF. CDR3 nucleotides: TGTGCCAGCAGCTACGGTGAGGAGCAGTTCTTC.

This clone was observed once. The chain uses TRBV6-5 and TRBJ1-2; maybe TRBD1 (5 bases). Germline CDR1 MNHEY, CDR2 SVGAGI. The CDR3 runs 14 residues. V was pared by 1 base and J by 4 bases, with 10 bases between. CDR3 loop: CASSYYQGIYGYTF. The CDR3 nucleotides read TGTGCCAGCAGTTACTACCAGGGAATCTATGGCTACACCTTC.

The chain recombines TRBV25-1 with TRBJ1-1; D is uncertain. Germline CDR1 and CDR2: MGHDK and SYGVNS. The length of the CDR3 is 14 residues. V was clipped by 4 bases and J by 6 bases, with 15 bases between them. DNA of the CDR3: TGTGCCAGCAGTGGGTTGACCAGGAGGGCTGAAGCTTTCTTT. This gives the protein CASSGLTRRAEAFF.

The rearrangement links TRBV29-1 to TRBJ1-5; 10 bases map to TRBD1. CDR1 and CDR2 from the germline V gene are SQVTM and ANQGSEA. V was clipped by 6 bases and J by 0 bases; unmatched bases: 17. The CDR3 covers 19 residues. The CDR3 nucleotides are TGCAGCGTCTCCAGTGATAACGCCGGGACAGGGGATAGCAATCAGCCCCAGCATTTT. Residues: CSVSSDNAGTGDSNQPQHF.

A single count supports this clone. The rearrangement uses TRBV11-3 and TRBJ1-2; 8 bases agree with TRBD1. V lost 4 bases to trimming and J lost 5 bases; unmatched junction nucleotides: 15. Germline V gene lookup returns CDR1 SGHNT and CDR2 YENEEA. This CDR3 region has 17 residues. The DNA of the CDR3 is TGTGCCAGCAGCTCCCCATCTTTGGACAGGGTAAGGTATGGCTACACCTTC. Its translation: CASSSPSLDRVRYGYTF.

The chain is built from TRBV29-1 and TRBJ1-5; 8 bases fit TRBD1. The CDR3 length is 16 residues. Looked up from germline, CDR1 is SQVTM and CDR2 is ANQGSEA. Trimming cost V 4 bases and J 3 bases; bases outside gene matches: 11. In DNA, the CDR3 is TGCAGCGTTGCCACTGGGGACAGGAAATACAATCAGCCCCAGCATTTT. It is translated as CSVATGDRKYNQPQHF.

V gene TRBV30 combines with J gene TRBJ1-2, with 10 bases aligning to TRBD1. With V trimmed by 2 bases and J by 6 bases, 9 bases remained unmatched. Germline CDR1 and CDR2: GTSNPN and SVGIG (reference sequence). The CDR3 is 15 residues long. This CDR3 is CAWSRDRGGMDGYTF. CDR3 nucleotide sequence: TGTGCCTGGAGTAGGGACAGGGGTGGTATGGATGGCTACACCTTC. Using reference TRBV30 and TRBJ1-2 for the parts outside the CDR3, the full variable domain is SQTIHQWPATLVQPVGSPLSLECTVEGTSNPNLYWYRQAAGRGLQLLFYSVGIGQISSEVPQNLSASRPQDRQFILSSKKLLLSDSGFYLCAWSRDRGGMDGYTFGSGTRLTVV.

The chain couples TRBV7-2 to TRBJ2-7; D gene uncertain. This CDR3 comprises 13 residues. Trimming shortened V by 1 base and J by 1 base, and 5 bases separated the two germline ends. Germline V lookup: CDR1 SGHTA, CDR2 FQGNSA. The CDR3: CASSLGPSYEQYF. In DNA, the CDR3 is TGTGCCAGCAGCTTAGGGCCGTCCTACGAGCAGTACTTC.

For the CDR3, the DNA is TGTGCCAGCAGCTTTAATTTTGGAAACACCATATATTTT. Protein product: CASSFNFGNTIYF. The genes are TRBV5-6 and TRBJ1-3; D gene unclear. The CDR3 is 13 amino acids. The ends were cut back, 2 bases at V and 3 bases at J, with 6 bases in the middle. Germline-derived CDR1 and CDR2 are SGHDT and YYEEEE.

The V and J genes are TRBV29-1 and TRBJ2-7; possibly TRBD1 for D (5 bases). The CDR3 spans 12 residues. The germline V and J ends were trimmed by 2 bases and 2 bases, with 7 bases remaining between them. Germline CDR1 and CDR2: SQVTM and ANQGSEA. The DNA of the CDR3 is TGCAGCGTTGAAAAACAGGCCTACGAGCAGTACTTC. The encoded protein is CSVEKQAYEQYF.